The clone carrying this TCR beta chain was recorded a few times. The antigen remains unidentified. These data are taken from a study of T cell repertoires in cytomegalovirus infection. Study information: Matching HLA type and CMV infection were both indicated by public TCR beta signatures. Study-wide results and limits: Ex vivo, HLA-C-restricted CMV-specific TCR beta clonotypes prevailed over the rest of the response. Using cumulative public TCR beta family frequency, the authors identified those who carried CMV together with the relevant HLA.

MiXCR, run by TCRdb on the reads, gives a single entry per CDR3 protein. The repertoire consists of hundreds of thousands of distinct CDR3 sequences, with about a third occurring once and the leading ten covering around 2.6%. V was cut by 0 bases and J by 7 bases, with 16 bases left in between. CDR3 size: 15 residues. Germline V lookup: CDR1 MNHEY, CDR2 SVGAGI. Material: PBMCs. The clonotype originates from a human donor in good health (CMV status not recorded). Some clones in this sample may be carry-over from other donors' samples. The chain is built from TRBV6-5 and TRBJ2-7; D might be TRBD1 or TRBD2, each matching 5 bases. The CDR3 coding sequence is TGTGCCAGCAGTTACTCCGGGACCCTAGGGATGGAGCAGTACTTC. Its protein product is CASSYSGTLGMEQYF.